Following are 17 T cell receptor beta chains from one sample sequenced in a study of CD8 T cells in ankylosing spondylitis. TCRdb called the 5' RACE reads again in MiXCR, with one record for every CDR3 protein. The sample has 670,000 or so distinct CDR3 sequences; 15% to 20% are singletons. Their target antigens are unknown. Study-wide findings and caveats: Characteristic of ankylosing spondylitis blood, it appeared, was a TCR beta motif comprising several highly homologous variants.

Sequencing was carried out using blood, either unsorted or a sorted T cell fraction (not recorded which). These receptors came from a male donor with ankylosing spondylitis.

The rearrangement joins TRBV7-9 to TRBJ2-3; 12 bases map to TRBD2. J gave up 2 bases and V 5 bases, and 5 bases lay outside the gene matches. This CDR3 is built from 16 residues. Germline V gives CDR1 SEHNR, CDR2 FQNEAQ (reference sequence). The CDR3 DNA sequence: TGTGCCAGCAGCCAACGGACTAGCGGGAACACAGATACGCAGTATTTT. This gives the protein CASSQRTSGNTDTQYF.

V and J are TRBV7-9 and TRBJ2-1; tentatively, D is TRBD1 (6 bases). The germline gives CDR1 SEHNR, CDR2 FQNEAQ (reference sequence). There are 15 residues in the CDR3. The V end was cut by 5 bases, the J end by 5 bases, with 16 bases between. The DNA of the CDR3 is TGTGCCAGCAGCAGATGGGACATACTCAACAATGAGCAGTTCTTC. This encodes CASSRWDILNNEQFF.

This clonotype has a handful of counts. The chain has TRBV7-9 and TRBJ1-4, with D possibly matching TRBD1 (5 bases). Between the trimmed V and J ends, which lost 7 bases and 2 bases, there was a span of 17 bases. CDR1 is SEHNR, CDR2 FQNEAQ, per germline (reference sequence). CDR3 length: 16 residues. This CDR3 reads CASKGIGEATNEKLFF. The CDR3 nucleotides are TGTGCCAGCAAGGGGATCGGCGAAGCGACTAATGAAAAACTGTTTTTT.

The chain carries TRBV27 and TRBJ1-5; 8 bases are shared with TRBD1. The junction had 15 bases not matched to a gene; V was cut back by 4 bases and J by 7 bases. The CDR3 is made up of 17 amino acids. The V gene's germline CDR1 is MNHEY and CDR2 SMNVEV (reference sequence). CDR3 coding DNA: TGTGCCAGCAGTTCGAGGCAGGGGGCCGAACTTCGGCAGCCCCAGCATTTT. This encodes CASSSRQGAELRQPQHF.

The rearrangement joins TRBV12-3 or TRBV12-4 to TRBJ2-7, with D maybe TRBD1 (5 bases). The CDR3 sequence is 17 residues long. The DNA for the CDR3 is TGTACCATCAGTTCCCTTTTTCAAGACAGTGGTTCCTACGAGCAGTACTTC. Translation gives CTISSLFQDSGSYEQYF.

This clonotype was observed a handful of times. The chain recombines TRBV30 with TRBJ1-5, with 8 bases lining up with TRBD1. Germline V CDR1 and CDR2: GTSNPN, SVGIG (reference sequence). Losses at the gene ends were 2 bases for V and 6 bases for J; bases not matched to a gene: 9. The CDR3 has 15 amino acids. The CDR3 DNA reads TGTGCCTGGAGTATGACGACAGGGGCTAGTCAGCCCCAGCATTTT. It is translated as CAWSMTTGASQPQHF.

V usage is TRBV5-6 and J usage is TRBJ2-5; no firm D call. Trimming pared 0 bases from V and 3 bases from J, leaving 12 bases between. The CDR3 extends over 15 amino acids. Germline values: CDR1 SGHDT, CDR2 YYEEEE. The CDR3 loop reads CASSLGARGEETQYF. The CDR3 nucleotides are TGTGCCAGCAGCTTGGGGGCGCGAGGTGAAGAGACCCAGTACTTC.

This clonotype is a singleton in its sample. The rearrangement links TRBV14 to TRBJ1-4; TRBD1 might be the D (6 bases). Germline V gene lookup returns CDR1 SGHDN and CDR2 FVKESK. The V and J ends lost 1 base and 11 bases respectively, with 14 bases between them. CDR3 length: 14 amino acids. This CDR3 is CASSQGQLGGKLFF. The CDR3 nucleotides are TGTGCCAGCAGCCAAGGGCAGCTTGGGGGCAAACTGTTTTTT.

The table lists this clonotype with a count of one. V is TRBV5-1 and J is TRBJ2-7; 8 nucleotides agree with TRBD1. The ends lost 0 bases at V and 0 bases at J; junction bases unmatched: 5. This CDR3 region has 16 residues. Germline CDR1 reads SGHRS; CDR2 reads YFSETQ. The DNA for the CDR3 is TGCGCCAGCAGCTTGGAGGGGGGACAGGACTCCTACGAGCAGTACTTC. It translates to CASSLEGGQDSYEQYF.

Concerning this clonotype itself: A much more abundant neighbour one base away suggests this may be a read error. The chain is built from TRBV6-1 and TRBJ1-3; 7 bases map to TRBD1. The CDR3 consists of 14 residues. Trimming took 6 bases from V and 2 from J; bases not matched to a gene: 4. CDR1 is MNHNS, CDR2 SASEGT, per germline. The CDR3 sequence is CASSRDSTGNTIYF. CDR3 nucleotides: TGTGCCAGCAGCCGGGACAGCACTGGAAACACCATATATTTT.

The rearrangement uses TRBV12-3 or TRBV12-4 and TRBJ2-1; 12 nucleotides agree with TRBD2. V trimming: 5 bases; J trimming: 7 bases; junction bases outside the gene matches: 12. The CDR3 sequence is 17 residues long. DNA of the CDR3: TGTGCCAGCAGTCAGACTAGCGGGAGACTGTGGAAGAATGAGCAGTTCTTC. Its protein is CASSQTSGRLWKNEQFF.

In its sample, this clonotype was seen a few times. The chain has TRBV7-9 and TRBJ1-2; weak D call: TRBD1 (5 bases). The V gene lost 2 bases and the J gene lost 4 bases, with 11 bases spanning the gap. Germline loops: CDR1 SEHNR, CDR2 FQNEAQ (reference sequence). This CDR3 is built from 14 residues. The CDR3: CASSLSWGSYGYTF. CDR3 nucleotide sequence: TGTGCCAGCAGCTTAAGCTGGGGGAGCTATGGCTACACCTTC.

The chain uses TRBV27 and TRBJ1-6; no reliable D call. Germline V gene sequence: CDR1 MNHEY, CDR2 SMNVEV (reference sequence). V dropped 3 bases and J dropped 8 bases, with 17 bases sitting between them. The CDR3 length is 16 residues. CDR3 bases: TGTGCCAGCAGTTTCCGGGCCCGGGGTCAGGATTCACCCCTCCACTTT. Its protein product is CASSFRARGQDSPLHF.

Only a few counts were recorded for this clonotype. The CDR3 protein is CASSLTRAGVGTGELFF. For the CDR3, the DNA is TGTGCCAGCAGTTTAACCCGTGCAGGGGTTGGCACCGGGGAGCTGTTTTTT. The chain employs TRBV28 and TRBJ2-2; perhaps TRBD1 as D (6 bases). The V end lost 2 bases, the J end lost 4 bases, and 17 bases lay between the germline ends. The CDR3 covers 17 residues. The V gene's germline CDR1 is MDHEN and CDR2 SYDVKM.

This clonotype was seen a handful of times. V usage is TRBV5-6 and J usage is TRBJ2-1; unclear D gene. V was trimmed by 1 base and J by 0 bases, leaving 8 bases between them. The CDR3 length is 15 residues. The germline gives CDR1 SGHDT, CDR2 YYEEEE. As DNA, the CDR3 is TGTGCCAGCAGCTTGAGGACCGCCTCCTACAATGAGCAGTTCTTC. It specifies CASSLRTASYNEQFF.

This clonotype turned up a few times. This chain uses TRBV6-2 or TRBV6-3 with TRBJ2-7; 9 nucleotides match TRBD2. This CDR3 spans 13 amino acids. After removal of 9 bases from V and 4 bases from J, the junction contained 7 bases not matched to a gene. Germline values: CDR1 MNHEY, CDR2 SVGEGT. This CDR3 is CARCLAGVYEQYF. CDR3 nucleotides: TGTGCCAGATGCTTAGCGGGAGTTTACGAGCAGTACTTC.

The gene calls are TRBV3-1 and TRBJ2-1; 9 bases fit TRBD2. The CDR3 length is 15 residues. Germline V gene data show CDR1 as LGHDT and CDR2 as YNNKEL (reference sequence). The junction had 10 bases not matched to a gene; V was cut back by 5 bases and J by 8 bases. In DNA form, the CDR3 reads TGTGCCAGCAGCAAACTCGCGGGGGGGCGGGATGAGCAGTTCTTC. As protein: CASSKLAGGRDEQFF.